The 9 T cell receptor beta chains listed next were all sequenced from one sample in a study of tumor and adjacent non-tumor tissue in lung cancer. Three rounds of nested PCR, following a modified ARM-PCR protocol, produced the TCRbeta library. TCRdb reanalysed the multiplex PCR reads using MiXCR and keeps one entry per CDR3 protein. The table includes some 99,000 distinct CDR3 sequences, 60% to 65% detected once. The template was RNA from unsorted bulk tissue. More than 3 cm separated this lung sample from the edge of the tumor. Material: distant non-tumor lung tissue. The receptors originated from a man aged 60-69 years with non-small cell lung cancer.

J is TRBJ2-2 and V is TRBV6-2 or TRBV6-3; D uncertain. From germline, CDR1 is MNHEY and CDR2 SVGEGT. This CDR3 comprises 16 residues. CDR3 DNA sequence: TGTGACGGCAGTTACTTTGGGGTATCGAACACCGGGGAGCTGTTTTTT. Translation gives CDGSYFGVSNTGELFF.

The chain is built from TRBV29-1 and TRBJ2-1; D is perhaps TRBD2 (6 bases). The V gene lost 4 bases and the J gene lost 9 bases, with 28 bases spanning the gap. The length of the CDR3 is 17 residues. Germline lookup yields CDR1 SQVTM and CDR2 ANQGSEA. CDR3 sequence reads: CSVGGGQSSVRAVEQFF. CDR3 in DNA: TGCAGCGTTGGTGGGGGTCAGTCTAGCGTGAGGGCCGTTGAGCAGTTCTTC.

Details on this clonotype: A much larger clone is a single base away; this may be a read error. The chain uses TRBV5-1 and TRBJ2-1; weak D call: TRBD2 (6 bases). Looked up from germline, CDR1 is SGHRS and CDR2 is YFSETQ. CDR3 length: 14 residues. V gave up 0 bases and J gave up 6 bases, with 10 bases separating them. The CDR3 sequence: CASSLALACNEQFF. The CDR3 DNA sequence: TGCGCCAGCAGCTTGGCGCTAGCGTGCAATGAGCAGTTCTTC. Full variable domain (missing parts from reference TRBV5-1 and TRBJ2-1): KAGVTQTPRYLIKTRGQQVTLSCSPISGHRSVSWYQQTPGQGLQFLFEYFSETQRNKGNFPGRFSGRQFSNSRSEMNVSTLELGDSALYLCASSLALACNEQFFGPGTRLTVL.

This clonotype showed up just once. Possible read error: a much larger clone is one base away. The chain recombines TRBV14 with TRBJ2-3, with D hard to call. The germline V gene encodes CDR1 SGHDN and CDR2 FVKESK. CDR3 length equals 12 residues. CDR3 residues: CAISQVADTQYF. The CDR3 nucleotides read TGTGCCATCAGCCAAGTAGCAGATACGCAGTATTTT.

This clonotype was seen only a few times. One end of the junction varies from germline; a read error may be responsible. The chain joins TRBV4-2 to TRBJ1-2; D not resolved. The germline V gene encodes CDR1 LGHNA and CDR2 YNFKEQ. This CDR3 contains 14 residues. The CDR3 nucleotides read TGTACCAGCAGCCAAGCCTTTGGTTCTCTTGGTTACACCTTC. This codes for CTSSQAFGSLGYTF.

On this clonotype: The junction and the germline gene differ at one end; a read error may be behind it. The genes are TRBV5-6 and TRBJ1-2, with no clear D. The CDR3 runs to 14 residues. Germline V gene lookup returns CDR1 SGHDT and CDR2 YYEEEE. In DNA, the CDR3 is TGTGCCAGCAGCTTGAAAGACCCTGACTATGGCTACAGCTTC. Protein product: CASSLKDPDYGYSF.

The chain carries TRBV30 and TRBJ2-7; 8 bases agree with TRBD1. CDR1 and CDR2 from the germline V gene are GTSNPN and SVGIG (reference sequence). Losses at the gene ends were 3 bases for V and 3 bases for J; bases not matched to a gene: 7. This CDR3 contains 14 residues. The CDR3 bases are TGTGCCTGGAGAGACCGGACAGGGAACTACGAGCAGTACTTC. The encoded protein is CAWRDRTGNYEQYF.

The count of this clonotype is one. Since a much larger clone is just one base distant, this may be a read error. The chain joins TRBV24-1 to TRBJ2-2; tentatively, D is TRBD1 or TRBD2 (5 bases each). This CDR3 contains 16 residues. Trimming removed 4 bases from V and 12 bases from J, with 23 bases in between. Germline lookup yields CDR1 KGHDR and CDR2 SFDVKD. CDR3 in DNA: TGTGCCACCAGTGACCAGGGACCGTTCGGAGCTGGGAAGCTGTTTTTT. It translates to CATSDQGPFGAGKLFF.

This clonotype came up a few times. This may stem from a read error, because a much larger clone lies one nucleotide away. This chain uses TRBV29-1 with TRBJ2-3, with TRBD1 matching over 8 bases. Germline CDR1 reads SQVTM; CDR2 reads ANQGSEA. The CDR3 runs 12 residues. Unmatched junction bases numbered 1, after V lost 3 bases and J lost 5 bases. CDR3 protein: CSVDRGRDTQYF. CDR3 coding DNA: TGCAGCGTTGACAGGGGGCGAGATACGCAGTATTTT.